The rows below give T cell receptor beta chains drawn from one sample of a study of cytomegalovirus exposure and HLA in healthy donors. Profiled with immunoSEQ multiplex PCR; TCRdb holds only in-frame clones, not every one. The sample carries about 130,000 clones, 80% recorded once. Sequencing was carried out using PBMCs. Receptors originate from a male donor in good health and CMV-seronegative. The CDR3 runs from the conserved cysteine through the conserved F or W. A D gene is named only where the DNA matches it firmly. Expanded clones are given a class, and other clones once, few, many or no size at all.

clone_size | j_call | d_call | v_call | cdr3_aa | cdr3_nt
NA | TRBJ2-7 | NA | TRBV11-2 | CASTLLEGDEQYF | TGTGCCAGCACCCTACTAGAGGGCGACGAGCAGTACTTC
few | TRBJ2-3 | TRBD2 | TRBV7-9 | CASSLNSGGRDTQYF | TGTGCCAGCAGCTTAAATAGCGGGGGCCGGGATACGCAGTATTTT
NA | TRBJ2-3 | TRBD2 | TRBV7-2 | CASSLDFGLAGAQYF | TGTGCCAGCAGCTTAGATTTTGGACTAGCGGGAGCGCAGTATTTT
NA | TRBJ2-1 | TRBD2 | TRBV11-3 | CASSKVRGDEQFF | TGTGCCAGCAGCAAGGTGCGGGGGGATGAGCAGTTCTTC
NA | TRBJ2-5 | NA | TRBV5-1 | CASSLGELRETQYF | TGCGCCAGCAGCCTCGGAGAACTCCGAGAGACCCAGTACTTC
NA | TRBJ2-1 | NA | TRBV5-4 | CASSLVAESKQFF | TGTGCCAGCAGCTTGGTAGCGGAGTCCAAGCAGTTCTTC
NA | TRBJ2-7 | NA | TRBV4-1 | CASSPAVAAGLYEQYF | TGCGCCAGCAGCCCCGCGGTGGCGGCAGGGTTATACGAGCAGTACTTC
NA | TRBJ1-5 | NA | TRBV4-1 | CASSQGFGGGQPQHF | TGCGCCAGCAGCCAAGGGTTCGGGGGGGGACAGCCCCAGCATTTT
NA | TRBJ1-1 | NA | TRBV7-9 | CASSLGISSEKAFF | TGTGCCAGCAGCTTAGGAATTAGCTCCGAAAAAGCTTTCTTT
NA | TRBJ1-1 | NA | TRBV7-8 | CASSLVLKNTEAFF | TGTGCCAGCAGCTTAGTACTGAAGAACACTGAAGCTTTCTTT
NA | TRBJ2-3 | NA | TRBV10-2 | CASSPAGPDTQYF | TGCGCCAGCAGTCCCGCGGGGCCAGATACGCAGTATTTT
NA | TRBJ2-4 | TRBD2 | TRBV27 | CASSTPGGAKNIQYF | TGTGCCAGCAGTACCCCGGGGGGGGCCAAAAACATTCAGTACTTC
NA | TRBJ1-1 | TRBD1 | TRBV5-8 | CASSSGTGLYTEAFF | TGTGCCAGCAGCTCAGGGACAGGGCTTTACACTGAAGCTTTCTTT
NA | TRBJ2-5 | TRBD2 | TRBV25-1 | CASSTAGETQYF | TGTGCCAGCAGTACAGCGGGGGAGACCCAGTACTTC
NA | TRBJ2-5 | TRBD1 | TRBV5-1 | CASSPGTGAGQETQYF | TGCGCCAGCAGCCCGGGGACAGGGGCGGGGCAGGAGACCCAGTACTTC
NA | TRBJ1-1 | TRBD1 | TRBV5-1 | CASRGQGLAGTEAFF | TGCGCCAGCAGGGGACAGGGGCTTGCGGGCACTGAAGCTTTCTTT
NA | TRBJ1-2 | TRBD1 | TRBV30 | CAWSLGQGASGYTF | TGTGCCTGGAGTTTGGGACAGGGGGCGAGTGGCTACACCTTC
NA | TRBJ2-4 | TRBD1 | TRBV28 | CASSGSGTGKNSQYF | TGTGCCAGCAGTGGATCCGGGACAGGGAAAAACAGTCAGTACTTC
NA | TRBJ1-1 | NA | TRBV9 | CASSVNQGLNEAFF | TGTGCCAGCAGCGTAAACCAGGGGCTAAATGAAGCTTTCTTT
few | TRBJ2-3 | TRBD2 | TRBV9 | CASSAGGGLTDTQYF | TGTGCCAGCAGTGCCGGGGGGGGGCTGACAGATACGCAGTATTTT
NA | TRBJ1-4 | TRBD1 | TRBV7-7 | CASSLWGQGEKLFF | TGTGCTAGCAGCTTATGGGGACAGGGTGAAAAACTGTTTTTT
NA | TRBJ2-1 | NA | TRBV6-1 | CATRRGQTTYNEQFF | TGTGCCACCCGACGTGGACAGACCACCTACAATGAGCAGTTCTTC
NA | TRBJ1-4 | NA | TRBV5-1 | CASSGGVGEKLFF | TGCGCCAGCAGCGGGGGGGTTGGTGAAAAACTGTTTTTT
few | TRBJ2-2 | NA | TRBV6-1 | CASSEASDTGELFF | TGTGCCAGCAGTGAGGCAAGCGACACCGGGGAGCTGTTTTTT
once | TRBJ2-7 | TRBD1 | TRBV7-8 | CASSLANSRDRETYEQYF | TGTGCCAGCAGCTTAGCTAACTCCCGGGACAGGGAAACCTACGAGCAGTACTTC
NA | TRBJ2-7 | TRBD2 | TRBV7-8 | CASSLATLAGDAYEQYF | TGTGCCAGCAGCTTAGCCACACTAGCGGGGGACGCCTACGAGCAGTACTTC
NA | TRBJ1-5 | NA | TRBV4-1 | CASSQGRAEVVEPQHF | TGCGCCAGCAGCCAAGGGCGGGCTGAGGTTGTCGAGCCCCAGCATTTT
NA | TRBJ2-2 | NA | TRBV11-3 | CASSPTRSGELFF | TGTGCCAGCAGCCCTACGAGGTCCGGGGAGCTGTTTTTT
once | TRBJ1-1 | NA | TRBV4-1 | CASSQEAGKTMNTEAFF | TGCGCCAGCAGCCAAGAGGCGGGGAAAACCATGAACACTGAAGCTTTCTTT
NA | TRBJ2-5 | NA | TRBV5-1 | CASSLVAGVETQYF | TGCGCCAGCAGCTTGGTAGCAGGGGTTGAGACCCAGTACTTC
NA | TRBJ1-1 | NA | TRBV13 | CASSFGASAEAFF | TGTGCCAGCAGCTTTGGGGCGTCCGCTGAAGCTTTCTTT
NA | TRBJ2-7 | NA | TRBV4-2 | CASSQDSGVYEQYF | TGTGCCAGCAGCCAAGACAGCGGAGTCTACGAGCAGTACTTC
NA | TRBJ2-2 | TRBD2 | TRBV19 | CASSMIGGGGPNTGELFF | TGTGCCAGTAGTATGATCGGCGGCGGGGGGCCCAACACCGGGGAGCTGTTTTTT
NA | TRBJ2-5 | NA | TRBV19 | CASSPQTAKETQYF | TGTGCCAGTAGTCCACAGACGGCGAAAGAGACCCAGTACTTC
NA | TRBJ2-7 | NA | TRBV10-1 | CASSESLGWEQYF | TGCGCCAGCAGTGAATCCCTTGGCTGGGAGCAGTACTTC
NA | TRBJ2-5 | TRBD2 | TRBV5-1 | CASSLDPASGSSETQYF | TGCGCCAGCAGCTTGGATCCGGCTAGCGGGAGTTCAGAGACCCAGTACTTC
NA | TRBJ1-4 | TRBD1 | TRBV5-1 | CASSFTGDREKLFF | TGCGCCAGCAGCTTCACAGGGGATAGAGAAAAACTGTTTTTT
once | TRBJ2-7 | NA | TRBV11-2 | CASSSQGNYYEQYF | TGTGCCAGCAGCTCCCAGGGGAATTACTACGAGCAGTACTTC
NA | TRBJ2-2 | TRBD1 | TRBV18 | CASSLQGEEELFF | TGTGCCAGCTCGCTACAGGGGGAAGAGGAGTTGTTTTTT
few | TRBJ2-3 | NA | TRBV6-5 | CASRSRLGDTQYF | TGTGCCAGCAGATCGCGACTGGGAGATACGCAGTATTTT
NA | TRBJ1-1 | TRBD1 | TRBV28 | CASSPRGPHYIAFF | TGTGCCAGCAGTCCCAGGGGGCCCCATTATATAGCTTTCTTT
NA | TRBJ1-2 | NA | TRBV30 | CAQSPGGPYGYTF | TGTGCCCAGTCCCCCGGGGGACCCTATGGCTACACCTTC
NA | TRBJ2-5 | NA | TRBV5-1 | CASSSLNQETQYF | TGCGCCAGCAGCTCCCTAAACCAAGAGACCCAGTACTTC
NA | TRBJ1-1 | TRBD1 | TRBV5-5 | CASSTGQAGGEAFF | TGTGCCAGCAGCACGGGACAGGCAGGCGGTGAAGCTTTCTTT
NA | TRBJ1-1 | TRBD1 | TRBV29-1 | CSGNPGGNTEAFF | TGCAGCGGTAACCCAGGGGGGAACACTGAAGCTTTCTTT
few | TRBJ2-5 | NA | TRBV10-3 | CAISEGQIGWETQYF | TGTGCCATCAGTGAGGGACAGATCGGTTGGGAGACCCAGTACTTC
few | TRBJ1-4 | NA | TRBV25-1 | CASSGGATNEKLFF | TGTGCCAGCAGCGGGGGTGCAACTAATGAAAAACTGTTTTTT
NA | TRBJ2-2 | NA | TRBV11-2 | CASSLSGVAGELFF | TGTGCCAGCAGCTTATCAGGGGTGGCCGGGGAGCTGTTTTTT
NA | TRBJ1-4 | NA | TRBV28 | CASSLGGGEKLFF | TGTGCCAGCAGTTTAGGTGGAGGTGAAAAACTGTTTTTT
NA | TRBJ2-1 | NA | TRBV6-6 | CASSSFLNYNEQFF | TGTGCCAGCAGTTCGTTCTTAAACTACAATGAGCAGTTCTTC
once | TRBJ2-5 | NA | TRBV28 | CASSPPPAWEQYF | TGTGCCAGCAGTCCCCCCCCCGCGTGGGAGCAGTACTTC
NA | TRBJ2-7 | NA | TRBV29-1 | CSYRQGTYEQYF | TGCAGCTACCGGCAGGGTACCTACGAGCAGTACTTC
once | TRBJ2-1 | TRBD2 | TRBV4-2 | CASSVATLAGGYGSYNEQFF | TGTGCCAGCAGCGTCGCTACACTAGCGGGTGGGTATGGATCCTACAATGAGCAGTTCTTC
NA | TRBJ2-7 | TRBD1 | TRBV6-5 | CASSYFQGAYEQYF | TGTGCCAGCAGTTACTTCCAGGGGGCTTACGAGCAGTACTTC
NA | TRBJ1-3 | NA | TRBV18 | CASSRAGFFSGNTIYF | TGTGCCAGCTCCCGAGCAGGTTTCTTCTCTGGAAACACCATATATTTT